In its sample, the clone carrying this TCR beta chain was seen once. The length of the CDR3 is 15 residues. The germline gives CDR1 SEHNR, CDR2 FQNEAQ (reference sequence). Trimming removed 3 bases from V and 4 bases from J, with 13 bases in between. The data were obtained in a study of chemoradiotherapy in HPV16-positive cancers. Repertoires were generated with immunoSEQ multiplex PCR, while TCRdb's copy carries only in-frame clones and drops some. The data show 30,000 to 40,000 clones, around 92% seen once. The receptor was isolated from a human donor with HPV-associated anogenital cancer. The chain couples TRBV7-9 to TRBJ2-4; D is perhaps TRBD1 or TRBD2 (6 bases each). Sequenced material: blood, taken from a patient who underwent chemoradiotherapy. For the CDR3, the DNA is TGTGCCAGCAGCTTCCTCGGGGGCCTTAAAAACATTCAGTACTTC. Translating gives CASSFLGGLKNIQYF. The whole variable domain, filled in from reference TRBV7-9 and TRBJ2-4, reads DTGVSQNPRHKITKRGQNVTFRCDPISEHNRLYWYRQTLGQGPEFLTYFQNEAQLEKSRLLSDRFSAERPKGSFSTLEIQRTEQGDSAMYLCASSFLGGLKNIQYFGAGTRLSVL.